This passage covers 28 T cell receptor beta chains from one sample sequenced in a study of blood T cells in healthy people across ages. Next came a second PCR, run for roughly 7 to 12 cycles, which used a sample-barcoded 5' primer along with a J-beta primer mix. TCRdb itself ran the 5' RACE reads through MiXCR, one entry per CDR3 protein. The table lists approximately 670,000 distinct CDR3 sequences, 40% to 45% of them singletons. The sequencing input was blood. The receptors here all came from a man older than 75 in good health.

This clonotype has more than one count but fewer than ten. This sequence joins TRBV6-2 or TRBV6-3 and TRBJ2-1, with D uncertain. Germline lookup yields CDR1 MNHEY and CDR2 SVGEGT. V was pared by 2 bases and J by 11 bases, with 10 bases between. There are 12 residues in the CDR3. The CDR3 spells CASSYSPYQQFF. CDR3 coding DNA: TGTGCCAGCAGTTACAGCCCCTACCAGCAGTTCTTC.

DNA for the CDR3: TGTGCCAGCAGTCGAAGCGGGAGGGTGGAGACCCAGTACTTC. The encoded protein is CASSRSGRVETQYF. The V and J genes are TRBV14 and TRBJ2-5; 10 bases agree with TRBD2. With V trimmed by 6 bases and J by 5 bases, 6 bases remained unmatched. Per germline, CDR1 SGHDN and CDR2 FVKESK. This CDR3 region has 14 residues.

This sequence joins TRBV3-1 and TRBJ2-2, with 8 bases aligning to TRBD2. This CDR3 spans 17 amino acids. Losses at the gene ends were 0 bases for V and 5 bases for J; bases not matched to a gene: 8. Germline values: CDR1 LGHDT, CDR2 YNNKEL (reference sequence). The DNA of the CDR3 is TGTGCCAGCAGCCAAGATTTCGGGACTAGAAGGACCGGGGAGCTGTTTTTT. This encodes CASSQDFGTRRTGELFF.

Regarding this clonotype: This may stem from a read error, because a much larger clone lies one nucleotide away. The J gene is TRBJ2-1, the V gene TRBV29-1, with D tentatively TRBD1 (5 bases). The germline V gene has CDR1 SQVTM and CDR2 ANQGSEA. This CDR3 has 14 amino acids. This chain's CDR3 is CSVDKVDRGNEQIF. DNA of the CDR3: TGCAGCGTTGACAAGGTGGATAGGGGTAATGAGCAGATCTTC.

This sequence joins TRBV27 and TRBJ1-2; 7 positions agree with TRBD1. Trimming at V came to 1 base and at J to 7 bases, leaving 6 bases not matched to a gene. This CDR3 comprises 14 residues. Germline CDR1 and CDR2: MNHEY and SMNVEV (reference sequence). CDR3 DNA: TGTGCCAGCAGTTTATACAGGGGCAGCGGTGGCTACACCTTC. This translates into CASSLYRGSGGYTF.

The CDR3 nucleotides are TGCGCCAGCAGCCAAGATTGGGGGGCTGGAGATACGCAGTATTTT. Amino acid sequence: CASSQDWGAGDTQYF. The rearrangement uses TRBV4-3 and TRBJ2-3; D possibly matches TRBD1 or TRBD2 (6 bases each). CDR1 and CDR2 from the germline V gene are LGHNA and YSLEER. The CDR3 is 15 amino acids. Trimming cost V 0 bases and J 5 bases, with 12 bases left between them.

V and J are TRBV20-1 and TRBJ2-5, with a tentative D call TRBD1 (5 bases). The CDR3 is 14 amino acids. Germline CDR1 is DFQATT and CDR2 is SNEGSKA (reference sequence). V lost 5 bases and J lost 4, with 17 bases in between. CDR3: CSAPPVGRRETQYF. CDR3 DNA: TGCAGTGCTCCCCCGGTGGGGCGGCGAGAGACCCAGTACTTC.

The rearrangement uses TRBV4-2 and TRBJ2-3; a weak D match, TRBD2 (7 bases). Germline V lookup: CDR1 LGHNA, CDR2 YNFKEQ. V dropped 0 bases and J dropped 4 bases, with 11 bases sitting between them. There are 15 residues in the CDR3. The CDR3 here is CASSQEGGGPDTQYF. The CDR3 DNA follows: TGTGCCAGCAGCCAAGAGGGGGGGGGCCCAGATACGCAGTATTTT.

This clonotype was seen only a few times. This sequence joins TRBV15 and TRBJ2-3, with 9 bases lining up with TRBD2. The CDR3 loop spans 16 amino acids. The germline V gene has CDR1 LNHNV and CDR2 YYDKDF (reference sequence). The V gene end was trimmed by 3 bases and the J gene end by 0 bases; junction bases not matched to a gene: 4. CDR3 residues: CATSRESGRSTDTQYF. In DNA form, the CDR3 reads TGTGCCACCAGCAGGGAGAGCGGGAGGAGCACAGATACGCAGTATTTT.

This clonotype appeared a few times. V usage is TRBV2 and J usage is TRBJ2-1, with D unclear. Trimming cost V 2 bases and J 4 bases, with 3 bases left between them. Germline assignment: CDR1 SNHLY and CDR2 FYNNEI. The CDR3 runs to 12 residues. The CDR3 DNA sequence: TGTGCCAGCAGTGAACAGTACAATGAGCAGTTCTTC. Amino acids: CASSEQYNEQFF.

This clonotype occurred a few times. The CDR3 protein is CASSPQGQGVTEAFF. The CDR3 coding sequence is TGTGCCAGCAGTCCCCAGGGACAGGGAGTCACCGAAGCTTTCTTT. The gene calls are TRBV6-5 and TRBJ1-1; 9 nucleotides align to TRBD1. Losses at the gene ends were 5 bases for V and 8 bases for J; bases not matched to a gene: 12. The CDR3 contains 15 residues. Germline V gives CDR1 MNHEY, CDR2 SVGAGI.

This clonotype was seen only a few times. The chain uses TRBV25-1 and TRBJ2-1, with 7 bases identical to TRBD1. Germline assignment: CDR1 MGHDK and CDR2 SYGVNS. V trimming: 5 bases; J trimming: 2 bases; junction bases outside the gene matches: 9. The CDR3 has 16 residues. The CDR3 loop reads CASSSFRQGAYNEQFF. The CDR3 nucleotides are TGTGCCAGCAGTAGTTTTAGGCAGGGGGCCTACAATGAGCAGTTCTTC. The full variable domain, completed using reference TRBV25-1 and TRBJ2-1, is EADIYQTPRYLVIGTGKKITLECSQTMGHDKMYWYQQDPGMELHLIHYSYGVNSTEKGDLSSESTVSRIRTEHFPLTLESARPSHTSQYLCASSSFRQGAYNEQFFGPGTRLTVL.

The chain links TRBV10-3 to TRBJ2-7; no definite D call. With the DNA end fitting TRBJ2-5 better, the J assignment may be wrong. The CDR3 totals 13 residues. Looked up from germline, CDR1 is ENHRY and CDR2 is SYGVKD. The CDR3 DNA is TGTGCCATCAGTGAGTCAGGCGAAGAGACCCAGTACTTC. This translates into CAISESGEETQYF.

The chain is built from TRBV20-1 and TRBJ2-5, with D perhaps TRBD2 (5 bases). V lost 5 bases and J lost 5, with 12 bases in between. The CDR3 runs to 12 residues. The germline V gene has CDR1 DFQATT and CDR2 SNEGSKA (reference sequence). The CDR3 sequence: CSAPGSAETQYF. CDR3 sequence (DNA): TGCAGTGCTCCGGGGAGCGCGGAGACCCAGTACTTC.

V usage is TRBV27 and J usage is TRBJ2-4, with 8 bases identical to TRBD2. The J call may be wrong; the DNA end is better matched by TRBJ2-7. The CDR3 is 14 amino acids. The germline CDR1 and CDR2 sequences are MNHEY and SMNVEV (reference sequence). In DNA, the CDR3 is TGTGCCAGCAAGAGAAGCGGGGGTTACTACGAGCAGTACTTC. It yields the protein CASKRSGGYYEQYF.

The rearrangement uses TRBV6-5 and TRBJ1-2; maybe TRBD1 (6 bases). This CDR3 is built from 18 residues. Germline CDR1 MNHEY, CDR2 SVGAGI. Trimming stripped 0 bases from V and 7 bases from J, with 24 bases between. DNA of the CDR3: TGTGCCAGCAGTTACTCGACCCAAGGAGGGGGACTCTTTCGTGGCTACACCTTC. This sequence encodes CASSYSTQGGGLFRGYTF.

The V call is TRBV3-1, the J call TRBJ1-2, with D possibly being TRBD1 (5 bases). Trimming shortened V by 1 base and J by 4 bases, and 10 bases separated the two germline ends. CDR3 size: 14 residues. From germline, CDR1 is LGHDT and CDR2 YNNKEL (reference sequence). CDR3 protein: CASSQVEGLYGYTF. DNA for the CDR3: TGTGCCAGCAGCCAAGTCGAGGGACTCTATGGCTACACCTTC.

This chain links TRBV9 with TRBJ2-2; 7 bases agree with TRBD1. This CDR3 contains 16 residues. Germline V lookup: CDR1 SGDLS, CDR2 YYNGEE. J was trimmed by 4 bases and V by 4 bases; bases with no gene match: 10. The CDR3 DNA sequence: TGTGCCAGCAGCTTTCATGACAGGGCGATCACCGGGGAGCTGTTTTTT. It is translated as CASSFHDRAITGELFF. Full variable domain (missing parts from reference TRBV9 and TRBJ2-2): DSGVTQTPKHLITATGQRVTLRCSPRSGDLSVYWYQQSLDQGLQFLIQYYNGEERAKGNILERFSAQQFPDLHSELNLSSLELGDSALYFCASSFHDRAITGELFFGEGSRLTVL.

The CDR3 DNA sequence: TGTGCCACCAGTGACACCGGGACAGGGGAGTACGAGCAGTACTTC. As protein: CATSDTGTGEYEQYF. The chain has TRBV24-1 and TRBJ2-5; 10 positions agree with TRBD1. The DNA end is more similar to TRBJ2-7, so the J call may be wrong. Germline V gives CDR1 KGHDR, CDR2 SFDVKD. The CDR3 sequence is 15 residues long.

The rearrangement joins TRBV7-6 to TRBJ2-1, with 10 bases that match TRBD2. The CDR3 runs to 18 residues. The V gene end was trimmed by 5 bases and the J gene end by 4 bases; junction bases not matched to a gene: 14. The germline V gene has CDR1 SGHVS and CDR2 FNYEAQ. The CDR3 coding sequence is TGTGCCAGCAGCCCCCTGAATTTAGCGGGAGGTACTTACAATGAGCAGTTCTTC. This translates into CASSPLNLAGGTYNEQFF. The full variable domain, rest sourced from reference TRBV7-6 and TRBJ2-1, is GAGVSQSPRYKVTKRGQDVALRCDPISGHVSLYWYRQALGQGPEFLTYFNYEAQQDKSGLPNDRFSAERPEGSISTLTIQRTEQRDSAMYRCASSPLNLAGGTYNEQFFGPGTRLTVL.

This clonotype came up many times. The J gene is TRBJ2-3, the V gene TRBV7-9; 14 bases map to TRBD2. Germline CDR1 reads SEHNR; CDR2 reads FQNEAQ (reference sequence). The CDR3 contains 17 residues. With 4 bases clipped from V and 2 bases from J, the junction kept 5 bases outside the gene matches. As DNA, the CDR3 is TGTGCCAGCAGCTCGGGACTAGCGGGAGTTACCACAGATACGCAGTATTTT. Its protein is CASSSGLAGVTTDTQYF.

V is TRBV3-1 and J is TRBJ2-1, with D possibly matching TRBD2 (6 bases). Between the trimmed V and J ends, which lost 2 bases and 6 bases, there was a span of 17 bases. This CDR3 has 16 amino acids. Germline-derived CDR1 and CDR2 are LGHDT and YNNKEL (reference sequence). Here the CDR3 reads CASSQWRATRSNEQFF. CDR3 nucleotides: TGTGCCAGCAGCCAATGGAGGGCCACGAGATCCAATGAGCAGTTCTTC.

This clonotype came up a few times. In DNA, the CDR3 is TGTGCCAGCAGCGCTCGGGACCGAACTAACTATGGCTACACCTTC. As protein: CASSARDRTNYGYTF. V and J are TRBV11-2 and TRBJ1-2, with a weak D call TRBD1 (5 bases). Germline V CDR1 and CDR2: SGHAT, FQNNGV. This CDR3 has 15 amino acids. Trimming removed 5 bases from V and 0 bases from J, with 13 bases in between.

This clonotype occurred many times. This chain links TRBV27 with TRBJ2-5, with 9 nucleotides matching TRBD1. CDR3 length equals 16 residues. Germline CDR1 is MNHEY and CDR2 is SMNVEV (reference sequence). The V gene end was trimmed by 1 base and the J gene end by 1 base; junction bases not matched to a gene: 4. This chain's CDR3 is CASSLFGQGFQETQYF. CDR3 DNA: TGTGCCAGCAGTTTATTCGGACAGGGGTTCCAAGAGACCCAGTACTTC.

The chain is built from TRBV13 and TRBJ1-2, with D possibly being TRBD1 (5 bases). Germline CDR1 PRHDT, CDR2 FYEKMQ (reference sequence). Trimming took 5 bases from V and 12 from J, leaving 22 bases between them. The CDR3 covers 14 residues. DNA for the CDR3: TGTGCCAGCAGCCAACCCGCCCTGAGTCGGGGCGACACCTTC. Translating gives CASSQPALSRGDTF.

A few counts support this clonotype. The J gene is TRBJ2-7, the V gene TRBV20-1; TRBD1 might be the D (7 bases). Germline V gene data show CDR1 as DFQATT and CDR2 as SNEGSKA (reference sequence). The CDR3 has 13 residues. Trimming stripped 5 bases from V and 3 bases from J, with 14 bases between. The CDR3 DNA is TGCAGTGCTGTACAGGGGAGGTACTACGAGCAGTACTTC. Translating gives CSAVQGRYYEQYF.

This clonotype showed up just a few times. This chain connects TRBV29-1 to TRBJ2-7; possibly TRBD1 or TRBD2 for D (6 bases each). Germline V gives CDR1 SQVTM, CDR2 ANQGSEA. Trimming stripped 8 bases from V and 6 bases from J, with 14 bases between. This CDR3 comprises 11 residues. The CDR3 nucleotides are TGCAGCTCCGAGGGGGGCGGCGAGCAGTACTTC. Encoded protein: CSSEGGGEQYF.

This clonotype occurred once. Written as DNA, the CDR3 is TGTGCCAGCAGGTTACGATTTAACACAGGGGGCACAGATACGCAGTATTTT. As protein: CASRLRFNTGGTDTQYF. This chain links TRBV6-2 or TRBV6-3 with TRBJ2-3; TRBD1 matches at 7 bases. This CDR3 comprises 17 residues. V shed 6 bases, J shed 1 base, and the junction held 13 bases outside the gene matches. CDR1 and CDR2 (germline): MNHEY, SVGEGT.